A single sample is the source of the 18 T cell receptor beta chains below, sequenced in a study of blood T cell repertoires in COVID-19. Sequenced by immunoSEQ multiplex PCR; TCRdb stores in-frame clones only, minus some. The sample includes over 140,000 clones, about 77% of them seen just once. Sequencing used peripheral blood. The source of these receptors is a woman aged 50 to 60 with active or convalescent COVID-19.

This clone has a count of ten or more. The genes are TRBV7-2 and TRBJ1-4, with 8 bases that match TRBD1. With 5 bases clipped from V and 2 bases from J, the junction kept 4 bases outside the gene matches. This CDR3 is built from 15 residues. Germline CDR1 and CDR2: SGHTA and FQGNSA. CDR3 DNA: TGTGCCAGCAGCGGACAGGGAGGGACTAATGAAAAACTGTTTTTT. It is translated as CASSGQGGTNEKLFF.

The chain is built from TRBV4-2 and TRBJ2-3; 11 bases are a match to TRBD2. V lost 4 bases to trimming and J lost 2 bases; unmatched junction nucleotides: 8. Germline V gene sequence: CDR1 LGHNA, CDR2 YNFKEQ. This CDR3 is built from 17 residues. The CDR3 DNA reads TGTGCCAGCAGCCTTCACCTTAGCGGGGGGGCCACAGATACGCAGTATTTT. Its translation: CASSLHLSGGATDTQYF.

The table lists this clone with a few counts. The chain couples TRBV18 to TRBJ2-2, with D possibly TRBD2 on 6 matching bases. In germline, CDR1 is KGHSH, CDR2 LQKENI. V gave up 2 bases and J gave up 5 bases, with 18 bases separating them. This CDR3 has 17 amino acids. In DNA, the CDR3 is TGTGCCAGCTCACCAAGGAGAGGACTATTCGGGACCGGGGAGCTGTTTTTT. Encoded protein: CASSPRRGLFGTGELFF.

This clone was counted a few times. The chain recombines TRBV6-5 with TRBJ2-7; D perhaps matches TRBD1 (5 bases). Germline CDR1 is MNHEY and CDR2 is SVGAGI. Trimming took 1 base from V and 5 from J, leaving 12 bases between them. The length of the CDR3 is 14 residues. DNA of the CDR3: TGTGCCAGCAGTTACTTTGCAGGGATCGACGAGCAGTACTTC. Protein: CASSYFAGIDEQYF.

This rearrangement joins TRBV6-5 to TRBJ1-2; TRBD1 might be the D (5 bases). CDR1 and CDR2 from the germline V gene are MNHEY and SVGAGI. The V end was cut by 2 bases, the J end by 4 bases, with 11 bases between. The CDR3 totals 14 residues. CDR3 DNA sequence: TGTGCCAGCAGTTACCACATTACAGGCTATGGCTACACCTTC. Protein: CASSYHITGYGYTF.

The gene calls are TRBV6-6 and TRBJ1-1; 8 nucleotides align to TRBD1. CDR1 is MNHNY and CDR2 is SVGAGI in the germline V gene (reference sequence). V lost 6 bases to trimming and J lost 6 bases; unmatched junction nucleotides: 15. The CDR3 runs 16 residues. CDR3 residues: CASRQPGTGARSEAFF. The CDR3 coding sequence is TGTGCCAGCAGGCAACCCGGGACAGGCGCCCGCTCTGAAGCTTTCTTT.

This clone was detected only once. The rearrangement uses TRBV29-1 and TRBJ1-2, with unresolved D. Trimming took off 2 bases at V and 0 bases at J, with 13 bases between the two ends. The CDR3 covers 15 residues. The germline CDR1 and CDR2 sequences are SQVTM and ANQGSEA. The CDR3 spells CSVEKIGDPNYGYTF. The CDR3 bases are TGCAGCGTTGAAAAGATCGGGGATCCTAACTATGGCTACACCTTC.

The chain combines TRBV28 with TRBJ2-2, with D perhaps TRBD1 (5 bases). Germline CDR1 and CDR2: MDHEN and SYDVKM. V was trimmed by 5 bases and J by 4 bases, leaving 17 bases between them. This CDR3 has 16 amino acids. CDR3 nucleotide sequence: TGTGCCAGCAGTCCCCGGACCAGGGCGAGCACCGGGGAGCTGTTTTTT. Its protein is CASSPRTRASTGELFF.

J is TRBJ2-1 and V is TRBV30; 8 positions agree with TRBD2. V lost 3 bases, J lost 8 bases, and 3 bases stayed unmatched. The V gene's germline CDR1 is GTSNPN and CDR2 SVGIG (reference sequence). The length of the CDR3 is 12 residues. The CDR3 region is CAWSGGDYEQFF. The CDR3 nucleotides read TGTGCCTGGAGCGGGGGGGACTATGAGCAGTTCTTC.

The V gene is TRBV5-4, the J gene TRBJ2-3, with a weak D call TRBD2 (5 bases). The ends were cut back, 6 bases at V and 1 base at J, with 9 bases in the middle. The CDR3 length is 13 residues. Germline-derived CDR1 and CDR2 are SGHNT and YYREEE (reference sequence). The CDR3 region is CASNLLGTDTQYF. The CDR3 DNA reads as TGTGCCAGCAACCTACTAGGCACAGATACGCAGTATTTT.

This clone occurred once. The V and J genes are TRBV2 and TRBJ2-1; 9 nucleotides agree with TRBD1. The CDR3 extends over 15 amino acids. The trim removed 7 bases at V and 4 bases at J, leaving 8 bases unmatched. Germline V CDR1 and CDR2: SNHLY, FYNNEI. The CDR3 region is CASTSGQGKYNEQFF. For the CDR3, the DNA is TGTGCCAGCACATCCGGACAGGGGAAGTACAATGAGCAGTTCTTC. Complete variable domain (other parts from reference TRBV2 and TRBJ2-1): EPEVTQTPSHQVTQMGQEVILRCVPISNHLYFYWYRQILGQKVEFLVSFYNNEISEKSEIFDDQFSVERPDGSNFTLKIRSTKLEDSAMYFCASTSGQGKYNEQFFGPGTRLTVL.

This chain joins TRBV20-1 and TRBJ2-7; TRBD2 matches at 9 bases. Germline loops: CDR1 DFQATT, CDR2 SNEGSKA (reference sequence). CDR3 length: 16 residues. With V trimmed by 3 bases and J by 5 bases, 14 bases remained unmatched. The CDR3 is CSASNNFGREGNEQYF. As DNA, the CDR3 is TGCAGTGCTAGTAATAACTTTGGGCGGGAGGGAAACGAGCAGTACTTC.

The CDR3 here is CASSLASSGTAGDNSPLHF. CDR3 coding DNA: TGCGCCAGCAGCTTGGCCTCTTCCGGGACAGCCGGGGATAATTCACCCCTCCACTTT. The chain joins TRBV5-1 to TRBJ1-6; 7 bases fit TRBD1. Germline CDR1 SGHRS, CDR2 YFSETQ. CDR3 length equals 19 residues. Trimming took 0 bases from V and 5 from J; bases not matched to a gene: 14.

The sample holds one count of this clone. The chain carries TRBV6-4 and TRBJ2-7; D gene uncertain. This CDR3 spans 9 amino acids. Germline lookup yields CDR1 MRHNA and CDR2 SNTAGT. The V gene lost 6 bases and the J gene lost 7 bases, with 4 bases spanning the gap. The chain's CDR3 is CASRREQYF. As DNA, the CDR3 is TGTGCCAGCAGGCGGGAGCAGTACTTC.

The chain is built from TRBV5-5 and TRBJ2-3; a possible D gene is TRBD1 (5 bases). Trimming pared 1 base from V and 2 bases from J, leaving 14 bases between. CDR3 size: 16 residues. Germline loops: CDR1 SGHKS, CDR2 YYEKEE (reference sequence). The CDR3 spells CASSLKGPVSTDTQYF. DNA for the CDR3: TGTGCCAGCAGCTTGAAGGGGCCAGTATCCACAGATACGCAGTATTTT. The complete variable domain, with remaining parts taken from reference TRBV5-5 and TRBJ2-3, reads DAGVTQSPTHLIKTRGQQVTLRCSPISGHKSVSWYQQVLGQGPQFIFQYYEKEERGRGNFPDRFSARQFPNYSSELNVNALLLGDSALYLCASSLKGPVSTDTQYFGPGTRLTVL.

This clone was detected a few times. The J gene is TRBJ1-1, the V gene TRBV9; TRBD1 matches at 8 bases. The V and J ends lost 0 bases and 5 bases, in that order; junction bases with no gene match: 6. Germline V gives CDR1 SGDLS, CDR2 YYNGEE. The CDR3 contains 15 residues. Here the CDR3 reads CASSVGTGSRTEAFF. The CDR3 DNA is TGTGCCAGCAGCGTAGGGACAGGGAGTAGGACTGAAGCTTTCTTT.

The chain couples TRBV30 to TRBJ2-1, with 9 bases lining up with TRBD2. CDR1 and CDR2 from the germline V gene are GTSNPN and SVGIG (reference sequence). The CDR3 is 13 residues long. The V segment lost 3 bases and the J segment 4 bases; nucleotides outside the gene matches: 1. In DNA, the CDR3 is TGTGCCTGGAGGGGACTAGCATACAATGAGCAGTTCTTC. The encoded protein is CAWRGLAYNEQFF. The entire variable domain, with the rest obtained from reference TRBV30 and TRBJ2-1, is as follows: SQTIHQWPATLVQPVGSPLSLECTVEGTSNPNLYWYRQAAGRGLQLLFYSVGIGQISSEVPQNLSASRPQDRQFILSSKKLLLSDSGFYLCAWRGLAYNEQFFGPGTRLTVL.

The rearrangement uses TRBV4-3 and TRBJ2-7, with TRBD2 identical over 10 bases. Germline values: CDR1 LGHNA, CDR2 YSLEER. The V and J ends lost 1 base and 2 bases, in that order; junction bases with no gene match: 5. The CDR3 is 16 residues long. In DNA form, the CDR3 reads TGCGCCAGCAGCCAAGGGATAGCGGGGGGCCCCTACGAGCAGTACTTC. Translated, it gives CASSQGIAGGPYEQYF.